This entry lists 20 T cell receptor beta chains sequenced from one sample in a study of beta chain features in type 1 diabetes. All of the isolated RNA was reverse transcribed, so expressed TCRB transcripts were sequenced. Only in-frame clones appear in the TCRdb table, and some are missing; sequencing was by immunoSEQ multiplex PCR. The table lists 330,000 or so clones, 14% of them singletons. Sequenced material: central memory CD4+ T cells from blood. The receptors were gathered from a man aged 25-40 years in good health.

The CDR3 DNA is TGCGCCAGCAGCCAAGACTACGGACACTACAATGAGCAGTTCTTC. This gives the protein CASSQDYGHYNEQFF. The chain carries TRBV4-3 and TRBJ2-1, with TRBD1 as a possible D gene (5 bases). Germline assignment: CDR1 LGHNA and CDR2 YSLEER. The CDR3 covers 15 residues. The V and J ends lost 0 bases and 3 bases respectively, with 9 bases between them.

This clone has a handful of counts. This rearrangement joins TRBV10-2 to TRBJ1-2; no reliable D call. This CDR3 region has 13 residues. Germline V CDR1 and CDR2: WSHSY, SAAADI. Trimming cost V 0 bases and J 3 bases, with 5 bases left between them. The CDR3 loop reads CASSESRDYGYTF. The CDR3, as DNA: TGCGCCAGCAGTGAGTCCCGGGACTATGGCTACACCTTC.

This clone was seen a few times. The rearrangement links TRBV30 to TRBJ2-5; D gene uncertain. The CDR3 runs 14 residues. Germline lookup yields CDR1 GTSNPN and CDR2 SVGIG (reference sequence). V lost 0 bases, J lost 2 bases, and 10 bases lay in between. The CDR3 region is CAWSVGQSQETQYF. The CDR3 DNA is TGTGCCTGGAGTGTGGGCCAATCTCAAGAGACCCAGTACTTC.

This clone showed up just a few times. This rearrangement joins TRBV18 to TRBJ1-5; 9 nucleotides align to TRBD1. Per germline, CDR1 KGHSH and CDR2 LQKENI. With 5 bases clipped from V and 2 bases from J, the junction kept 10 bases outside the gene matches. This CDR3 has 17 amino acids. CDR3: CASSSPRTGVRNQPQHF. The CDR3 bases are TGTGCCAGCTCATCTCCTCGGACAGGGGTCCGCAATCAGCCCCAGCATTTT.

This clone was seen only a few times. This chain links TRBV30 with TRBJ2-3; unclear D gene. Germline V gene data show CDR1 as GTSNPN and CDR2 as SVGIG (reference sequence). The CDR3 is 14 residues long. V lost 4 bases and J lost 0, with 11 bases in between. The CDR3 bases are TGTGCCTGGACCCCATCTGTAAGCACAGATACGCAGTATTTT. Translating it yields CAWTPSVSTDTQYF.

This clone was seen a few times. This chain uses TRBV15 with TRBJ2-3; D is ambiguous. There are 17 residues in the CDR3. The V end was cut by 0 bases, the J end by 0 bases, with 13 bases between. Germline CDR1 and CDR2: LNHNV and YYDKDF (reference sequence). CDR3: CATSRDMMGRSTDTQYF. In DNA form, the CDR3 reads TGTGCCACCAGCAGAGACATGATGGGCCGAAGCACAGATACGCAGTATTTT. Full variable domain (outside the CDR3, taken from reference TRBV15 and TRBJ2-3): DAMVIQNPRYQVTQFGKPVTLSCSQTLNHNVMYWYQQKSSQAPKLLFHYYDKDFNNEADTPDNFQSRRPNTSFCFLDIRSPGLGDTAMYLCATSRDMMGRSTDTQYFGPGTRLTVL.

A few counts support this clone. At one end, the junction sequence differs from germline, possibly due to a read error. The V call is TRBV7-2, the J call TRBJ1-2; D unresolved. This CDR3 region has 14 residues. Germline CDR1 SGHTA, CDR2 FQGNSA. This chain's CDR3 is CASSQDAGSYGYTF. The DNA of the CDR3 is TGCGCCAGCAGCCAAGATGCAGGCAGCTATGGCTACACCTTC.

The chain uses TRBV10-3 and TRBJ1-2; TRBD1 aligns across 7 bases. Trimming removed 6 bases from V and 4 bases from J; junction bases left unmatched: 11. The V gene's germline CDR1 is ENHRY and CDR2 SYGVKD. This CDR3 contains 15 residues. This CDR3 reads CAISIQTGFFYGYTF. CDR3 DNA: TGTGCCATCAGCATACAGACAGGGTTTTTCTATGGCTACACCTTC.

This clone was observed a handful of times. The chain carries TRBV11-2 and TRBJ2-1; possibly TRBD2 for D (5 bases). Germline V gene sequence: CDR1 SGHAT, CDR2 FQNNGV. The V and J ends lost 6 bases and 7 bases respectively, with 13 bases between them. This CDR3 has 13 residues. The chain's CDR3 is CASSFGSTNEQFF. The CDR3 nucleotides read TGTGCCAGCAGTTTTGGGAGTACAAATGAGCAGTTCTTC.

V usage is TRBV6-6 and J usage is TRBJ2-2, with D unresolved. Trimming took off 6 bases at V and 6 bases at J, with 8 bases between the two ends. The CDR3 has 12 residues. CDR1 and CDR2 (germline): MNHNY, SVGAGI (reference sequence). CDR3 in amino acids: CASSSPAGELFF. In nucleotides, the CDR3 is TGTGCCAGCAGCTCACCCGCCGGGGAGCTGTTTTTT.

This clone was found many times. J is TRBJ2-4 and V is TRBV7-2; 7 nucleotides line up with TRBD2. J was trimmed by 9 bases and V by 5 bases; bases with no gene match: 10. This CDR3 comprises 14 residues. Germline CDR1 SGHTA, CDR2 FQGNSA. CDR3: CASSQTGRSTIQYF. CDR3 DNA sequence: TGTGCCAGCAGCCAAACCGGGAGGAGTACCATTCAGTACTTC.

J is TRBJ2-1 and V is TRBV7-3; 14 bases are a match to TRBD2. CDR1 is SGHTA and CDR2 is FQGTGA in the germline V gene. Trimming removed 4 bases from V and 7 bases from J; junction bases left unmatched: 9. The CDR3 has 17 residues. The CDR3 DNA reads TGTGCCAGCAGCTCGGCGGGACTAGCGGGAGCAGGTAATGAGCAGTTCTTC. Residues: CASSSAGLAGAGNEQFF.

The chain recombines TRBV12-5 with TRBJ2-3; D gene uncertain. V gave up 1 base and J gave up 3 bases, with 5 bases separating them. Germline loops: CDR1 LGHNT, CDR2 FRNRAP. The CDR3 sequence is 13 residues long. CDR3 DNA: TGTGCTAGTGGTTTGGGACTTACAGATACGCAGTATTTT. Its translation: CASGLGLTDTQYF.

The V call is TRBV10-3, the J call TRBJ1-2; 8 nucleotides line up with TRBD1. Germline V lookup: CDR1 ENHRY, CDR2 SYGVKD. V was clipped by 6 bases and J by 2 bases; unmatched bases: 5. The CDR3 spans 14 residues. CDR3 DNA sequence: TGTGCCATCAGCCAGGACAGGGAGAACTATGGCTACACCTTC. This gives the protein CAISQDRENYGYTF.

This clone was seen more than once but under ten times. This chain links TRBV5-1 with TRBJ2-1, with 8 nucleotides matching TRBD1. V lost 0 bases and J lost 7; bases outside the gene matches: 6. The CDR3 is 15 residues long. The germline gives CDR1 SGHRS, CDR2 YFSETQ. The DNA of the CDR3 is TGCGCCAGCAGCTTGGACAGGGGGAGTGTGAATGAGCAGTTCTTC. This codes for CASSLDRGSVNEQFF.

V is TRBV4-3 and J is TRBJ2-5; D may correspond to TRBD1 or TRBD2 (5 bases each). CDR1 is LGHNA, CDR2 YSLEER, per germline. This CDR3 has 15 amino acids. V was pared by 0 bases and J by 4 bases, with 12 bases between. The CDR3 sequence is CASSQEMGVPETQYF. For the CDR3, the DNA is TGCGCCAGCAGCCAAGAAATGGGGGTGCCAGAGACCCAGTACTTC.

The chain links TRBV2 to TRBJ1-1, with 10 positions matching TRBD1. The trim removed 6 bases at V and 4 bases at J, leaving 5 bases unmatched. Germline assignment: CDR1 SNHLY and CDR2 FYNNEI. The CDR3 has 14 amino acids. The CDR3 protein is CASRVDRGSTEAFF. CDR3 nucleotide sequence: TGTGCCAGCAGGGTGGACAGGGGGAGCACTGAAGCTTTCTTT.

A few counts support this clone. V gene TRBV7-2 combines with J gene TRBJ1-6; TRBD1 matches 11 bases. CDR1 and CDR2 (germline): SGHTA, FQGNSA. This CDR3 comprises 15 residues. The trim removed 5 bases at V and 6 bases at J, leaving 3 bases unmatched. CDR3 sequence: CASSGGQGGNSPLHF. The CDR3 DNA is TGTGCCAGCAGCGGGGGACAGGGGGGTAATTCACCCCTCCACTTT.

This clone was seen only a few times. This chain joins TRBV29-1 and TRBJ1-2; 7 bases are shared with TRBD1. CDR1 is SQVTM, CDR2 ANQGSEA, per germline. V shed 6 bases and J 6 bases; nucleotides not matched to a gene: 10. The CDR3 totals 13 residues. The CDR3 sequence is CSVAGGGADGYTF. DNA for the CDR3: TGCAGCGTCGCGGGAGGGGGCGCAGATGGCTACACCTTC. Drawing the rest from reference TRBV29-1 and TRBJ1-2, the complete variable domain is SAVISQKPSRDICQRGTSLTIQCQVDSQVTMMFWYRQQPGQSLTLIATANQGSEATYESGFVIDKFPISRPNLTFSTLTVSNMSPEDSSIYLCSVAGGGADGYTFGSGTRLTVV.

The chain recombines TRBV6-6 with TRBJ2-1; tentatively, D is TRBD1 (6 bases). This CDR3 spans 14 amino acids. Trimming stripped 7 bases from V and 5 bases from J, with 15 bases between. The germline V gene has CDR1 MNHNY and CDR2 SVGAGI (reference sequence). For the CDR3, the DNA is TGTGCCAGCACTGGGGGCTCCGCCCACAATGAGCAGTTCTTC. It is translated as CASTGGSAHNEQFF.